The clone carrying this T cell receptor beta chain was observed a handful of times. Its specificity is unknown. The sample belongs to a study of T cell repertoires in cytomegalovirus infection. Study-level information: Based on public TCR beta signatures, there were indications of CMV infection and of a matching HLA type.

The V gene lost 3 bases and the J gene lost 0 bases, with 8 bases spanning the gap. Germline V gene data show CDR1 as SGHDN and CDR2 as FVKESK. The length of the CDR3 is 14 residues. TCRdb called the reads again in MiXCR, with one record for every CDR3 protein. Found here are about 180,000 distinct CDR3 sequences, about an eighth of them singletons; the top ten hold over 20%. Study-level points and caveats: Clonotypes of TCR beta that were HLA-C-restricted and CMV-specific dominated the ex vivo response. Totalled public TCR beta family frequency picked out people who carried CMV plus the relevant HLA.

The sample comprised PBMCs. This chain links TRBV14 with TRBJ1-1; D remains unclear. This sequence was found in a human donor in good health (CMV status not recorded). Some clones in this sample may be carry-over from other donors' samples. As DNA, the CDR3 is TGTGCCAGCAGCCACAGGACCATGAACACTGAAGCTTTCTTT. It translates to CASSHRTMNTEAFF.